This is a list of T cell receptor beta chains from one sample in a study of blood T cell repertoires in COVID-19. Repertoires were generated with immunoSEQ multiplex PCR, while TCRdb's copy carries only in-frame clones and drops some. The profile shows 100,000 to 110,000 clones, 70% to 90% of them singletons. The sequencing sample was made of peripheral blood. These receptors all stem from a human donor in a cohort sampled during active COVID-19. Both conserved end residues are part of each CDR3. Fields, in order: J gene, V gene, CDR3 protein.

TRBJ1-1 | TRBV5-8 | CASKVGGDTEAFF
TRBJ1-5 | TRBV18 | CASSPQTSSNQPQHF
TRBJ1-2 | TRBV30 | CAWSQDLNYGYTF
TRBJ1-1 | TRBV2 | CASSEGQGANTEAFF
TRBJ2-7 | TRBV28 | CASRQGKYEQYF
TRBJ2-5 | TRBV5-1 | CASSPGTYQETQYF
TRBJ1-5 | TRBV3-1/TRBV3-2 | CASSQTGRNQPQHF
TRBJ2-7 | TRBV28 | CASSQDRAYEQYF
TRBJ1-6 | TRBV6-6 | CASSYSRQGENSPLHF
TRBJ1-6 | TRBV30 | CAWDPRDNSPLHF
TRBJ1-6 | TRBV5-6 | CASSQPGKESDSPLHF
TRBJ1-1 | TRBV15 | CATSREDRGFSRTEAFF
TRBJ2-7 | TRBV5-1 | CASTASGSWNEQYF
TRBJ2-3 | TRBV4-3 | CASSQVVEGTQYF
TRBJ2-6 | TRBV19 | CASSNSGANVLTF
TRBJ2-7 | TRBV24-1 | CAIESVFGGEQYF
TRBJ2-7 | TRBV10-2 | CASRQTSADYEQYF
TRBJ2-7 | TRBV20-1 | CSASTGVYEQYF
TRBJ2-7 | TRBV11-1 | CASSSHYEQYF
TRBJ1-5 | TRBV28 | CASSPSNQPQHF
TRBJ2-7 | TRBV28 | CASSLAGGNAPNEQYF
TRBJ2-5 | TRBV18 | CASSPLAWETQYF
TRBJ2-7 | TRBV18 | CASSPRGTVVGEQYF
TRBJ2-6 | TRBV7-9 | CASSLAAGGSGANVLTF
TRBJ2-3 | TRBV27 | CASSLKGGSILGTDTQYF
TRBJ2-3 | TRBV7-2 | CASSLIGTNLSTDTQYF
TRBJ2-7 | TRBV5-6 | CASSWGQGVYEQYF
TRBJ2-1 | TRBV19 | CATAGAGVPHEQFF
TRBJ1-3 | TRBV7-9 | CASSHRQGNTIYF
TRBJ2-3 | TRBV2 | CASGFDKDELAGGRTDTQYF
TRBJ2-4 | TRBV9 | CASSRDSKNIQYF
TRBJ1-1 | TRBV2 | CASSPRTVRTEAFF
TRBJ1-1 | TRBV10-3 | CAISETGSKAFF
TRBJ2-2 | TRBV15 | CATSRARGWTAGELFF
TRBJ2-3 | TRBV3-1/TRBV3-2 | CASSHGLDTQYF
TRBJ2-1 | TRBV10-2 | CASTPGQGVNEQFF
TRBJ2-3 | TRBV7-3 | CASSQQGDTQYF
TRBJ1-5 | TRBV6-5 | CANSGGSNQPQHF
TRBJ2-1 | TRBV6-4 | CASSDSSRISGRAGEQFF
TRBJ2-4 | TRBV7-2 | CASSSGLAGGGKNIQYF
TRBJ1-6 | TRBV5-1 | CASSWTTQGSDNSPLHF
TRBJ2-2 | TRBV9 | CASSAGTGNTGELFF
TRBJ2-1 | TRBV10-1 | CATEGLDSSYNEQFF
TRBJ2-7 | TRBV30 | CAWRAPDRVGEQYF
TRBJ2-7 | TRBV6-5 | CASKLSGSSYEQYF
TRBJ1-1 | TRBV7-9 | CASSWGDHRGLMTEAFF
TRBJ2-1 | TRBV4-3 | CASSQWVLSGSSYNEQFF
TRBJ2-1 | TRBV7-9 | CASSPEPYYNEQFF
TRBJ2-7 | TRBV29-1 | CSILKLAGTSYEQYF
TRBJ2-1 | TRBV28 | CASRTGGSSYNEQFF
TRBJ1-4 | TRBV11-2 | CASSPGQGATNEKLFF
TRBJ2-1 | TRBV5-1 | CASSLALAGGPFNEQFF
TRBJ1-3 | TRBV14 | CASSQGTGGSGNTIYF
TRBJ2-1 | TRBV4-2 | CASSRGGINNEQFF
TRBJ2-4 | TRBV27 | CASSLRGGLAGYHQYF
TRBJ2-7 | TRBV30 | CAWLYKQSYEQYF
TRBJ2-1 | TRBV7-3 | CASSLTSDNEQFF
TRBJ1-1 | TRBV5-6 | CASSWTGGNTEAFF